Below, one T cell receptor beta chain is given with its context. The target of this receptor is not known. No quality values exist for individual bases; no much larger clone is one base distant. The collaborating institutions used their own protocols to collect whole blood in K2EDTA tubes. For TCRbeta analysis, collaborator samples were shipped as frozen whole blood, as isolated PBMCs, or as DNA extracted from either sample type. The data were taken from a study of blood T cell repertoires in COVID-19 (TCRdb year 2020). Regarding the complete study: Samples covering the acute and convalescent phases of COVID-19 were provided by collaborators in the United States, Italy and Spain. The prospective study material was composed of cDNA or gDNA derived from T cells, B-cell-depleted T cells, or PBMCs. The dataset comprised deeply sampled blood TCRbeta repertoires from subjects exposed to, actively infected with, or recovered from COVID-19. The repertoires were made available in a free public database intended to serve as a resource for research on the immune response to SARS-CoV-2. The samples were drawn from the first 160 participants of the ongoing ImmuneRACE study and from about 1,200 subjects provided by 6 global collaborators. The sample metadata nearly always contained a de-identified subject ID, COVID-19 status, age in years and sex. HLA class I and class II types, where available, came from metadata supplied by the sample provider rather than from assay-based typing. Broader findings and caveats from the paper: The quantity of clinical and demographic metadata differed by source and by participant and was supplied without curation.

The immunoSEQ Assay, a bias-controlled multiplex PCR, was used to amplify TCRbeta CDR3 regions from genomic DNA. The authors' pipeline ran thus. The number of nucleated cells in each sample was estimated by amplification of reference gene primers within the assay. To quantify the absolute abundance of each unique TCRbeta CDR3 rearrangement, sequence reads were collapsed and filtered. For each sample, productive Simpson clonality was calculated by taking the square root of Simpson's diversity index across productive rearrangements. TCRdb's version of the immuneACCESS table is confined to in-frame rearrangements and falls short of the full clone set. An unresolved V gene accounts for under half of the shortfall where checked; the remainder is of unknown origin. V and J calls and clone size are given by that table; D and trimming were obtained from the DNA. Here the sample has under 150,000 clones; 85% to 90% occur a single time. The biggest ten clones account for approximately 11% of the sample.

This sequence originates from an older man with acute or convalescent COVID-19. Sequencing was done on a sample of peripheral blood.

The bases read TGTGCCAGCAGGCCCACTAGCGGGAGCAGGAATGAGCAGTTCTTC. Translated, this gives CASRPTSGSRNEQFF. The sequence is built from TRBV28 and TRBJ2-1; 11 central nucleotides agree with TRBD2. The junction shows trimming of 6 bases on V and 7 bases on J, and the gene matches do not reach 8 bases of it. The CDR3 spans 15 residues, from the cysteine through the phenylalanine. The kept DNA is CDR3 alone, 45 bases in frame from the first base. Looking up the germline V gene yields CDR1 MDHEN and CDR2 SYDVKM.